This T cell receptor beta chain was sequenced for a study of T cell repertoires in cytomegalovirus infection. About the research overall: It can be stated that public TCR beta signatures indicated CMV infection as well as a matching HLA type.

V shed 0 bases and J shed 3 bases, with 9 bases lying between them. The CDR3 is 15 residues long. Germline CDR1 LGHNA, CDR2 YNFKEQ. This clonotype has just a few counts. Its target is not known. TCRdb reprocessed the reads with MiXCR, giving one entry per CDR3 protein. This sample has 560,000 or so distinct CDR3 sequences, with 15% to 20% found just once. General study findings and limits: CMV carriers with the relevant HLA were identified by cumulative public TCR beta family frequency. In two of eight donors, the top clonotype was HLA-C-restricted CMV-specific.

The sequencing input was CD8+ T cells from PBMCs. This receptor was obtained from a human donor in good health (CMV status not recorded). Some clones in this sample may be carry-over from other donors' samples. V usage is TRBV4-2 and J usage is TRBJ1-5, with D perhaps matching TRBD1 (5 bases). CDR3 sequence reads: CASSQEEGINQPQHF. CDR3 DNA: TGTGCCAGCAGCCAAGAGGAGGGGATCAATCAGCCCCAGCATTTT.